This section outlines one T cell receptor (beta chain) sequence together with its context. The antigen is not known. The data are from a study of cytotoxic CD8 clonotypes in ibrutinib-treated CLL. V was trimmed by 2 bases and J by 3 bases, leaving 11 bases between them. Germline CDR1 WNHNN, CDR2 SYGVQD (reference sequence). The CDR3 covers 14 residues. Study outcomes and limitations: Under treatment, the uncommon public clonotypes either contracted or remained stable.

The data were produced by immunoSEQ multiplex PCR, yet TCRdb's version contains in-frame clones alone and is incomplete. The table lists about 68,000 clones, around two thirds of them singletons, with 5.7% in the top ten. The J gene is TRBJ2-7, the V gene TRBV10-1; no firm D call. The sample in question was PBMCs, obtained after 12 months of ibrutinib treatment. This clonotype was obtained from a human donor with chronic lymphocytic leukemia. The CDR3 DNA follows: TGCGCCAGCAGTGAGAATTCCCGGGTCTACGAGCAGTACTTC. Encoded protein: CASSENSRVYEQYF.